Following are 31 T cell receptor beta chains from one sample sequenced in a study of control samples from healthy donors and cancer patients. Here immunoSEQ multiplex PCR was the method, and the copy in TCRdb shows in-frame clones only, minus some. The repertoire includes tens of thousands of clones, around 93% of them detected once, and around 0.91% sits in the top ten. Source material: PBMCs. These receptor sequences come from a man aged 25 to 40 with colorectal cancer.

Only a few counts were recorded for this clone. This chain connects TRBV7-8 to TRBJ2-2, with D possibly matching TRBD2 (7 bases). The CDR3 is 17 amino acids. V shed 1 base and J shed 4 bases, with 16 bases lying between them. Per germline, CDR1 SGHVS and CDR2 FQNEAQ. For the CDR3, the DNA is TGTGCCAGCAGCTTAGTTCGGCGGGGGCTCAGCACCGGGGAGCTGTTTTTT. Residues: CASSLVRRGLSTGELFF.

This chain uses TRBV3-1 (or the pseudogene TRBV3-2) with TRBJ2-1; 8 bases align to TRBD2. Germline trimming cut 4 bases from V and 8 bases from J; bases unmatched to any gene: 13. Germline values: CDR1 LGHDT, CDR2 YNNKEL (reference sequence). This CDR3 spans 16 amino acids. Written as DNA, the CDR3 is TGTGCCAGCAGCCTACCATTCGCGACTAGCGTCTATGAGCAGTTCTTC. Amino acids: CASSLPFATSVYEQFF.

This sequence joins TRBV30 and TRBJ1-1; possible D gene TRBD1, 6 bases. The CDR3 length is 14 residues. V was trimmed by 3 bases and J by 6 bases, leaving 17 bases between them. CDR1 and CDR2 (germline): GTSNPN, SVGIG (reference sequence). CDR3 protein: CAWSRRTVFPEAFF. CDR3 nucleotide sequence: TGTGCCTGGAGCCGGCGGACAGTATTCCCTGAAGCTTTCTTT.

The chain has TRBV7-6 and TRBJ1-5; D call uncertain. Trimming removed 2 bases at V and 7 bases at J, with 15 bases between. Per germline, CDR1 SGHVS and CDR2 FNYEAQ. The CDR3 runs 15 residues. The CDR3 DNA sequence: TGTGCCAGCAGCTTATGTCGGTCCAGGAAACAGCCCCAGCATTTT. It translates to CASSLCRSRKQPQHF.

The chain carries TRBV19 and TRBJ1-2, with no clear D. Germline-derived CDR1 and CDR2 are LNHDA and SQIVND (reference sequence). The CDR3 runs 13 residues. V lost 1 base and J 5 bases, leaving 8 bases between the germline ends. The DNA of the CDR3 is TGTGCCAGTAGTATAGGACACTTTTATGGCTACACCTTC. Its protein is CASSIGHFYGYTF.

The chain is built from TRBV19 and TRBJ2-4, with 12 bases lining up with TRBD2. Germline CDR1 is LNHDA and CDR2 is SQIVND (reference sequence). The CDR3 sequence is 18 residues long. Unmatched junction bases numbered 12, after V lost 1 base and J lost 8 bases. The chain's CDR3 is CASSIGRTSGATRDIQYF. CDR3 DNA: TGTGCCAGTAGTATAGGCCGGACTAGCGGGGCGACCAGGGACATTCAGTACTTC. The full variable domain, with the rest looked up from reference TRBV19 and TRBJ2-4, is DGGITQSPKYLFRKEGQNVTLSCEQNLNHDAMYWYRQDPGQGLRLIYYSQIVNDFQKGDIAEGYSVSREKKESFPLTVTSAQKNPTAFYLCASSIGRTSGATRDIQYFGAGTRLSVL.

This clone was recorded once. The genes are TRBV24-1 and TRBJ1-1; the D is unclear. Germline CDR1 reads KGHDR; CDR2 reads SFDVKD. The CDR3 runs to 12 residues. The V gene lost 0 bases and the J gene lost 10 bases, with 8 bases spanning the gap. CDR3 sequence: CATSDLSGRAFF. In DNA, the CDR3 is TGTGCCACCAGTGATTTGAGTGGGAGAGCTTTCTTT.

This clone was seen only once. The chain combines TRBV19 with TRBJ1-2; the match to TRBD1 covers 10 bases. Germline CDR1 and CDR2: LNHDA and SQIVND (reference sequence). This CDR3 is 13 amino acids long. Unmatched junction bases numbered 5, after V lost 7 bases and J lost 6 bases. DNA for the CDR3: TGTGCCAGTATCAGACAGGGGGCGGATGGCTACACCTTC. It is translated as CASIRQGADGYTF.

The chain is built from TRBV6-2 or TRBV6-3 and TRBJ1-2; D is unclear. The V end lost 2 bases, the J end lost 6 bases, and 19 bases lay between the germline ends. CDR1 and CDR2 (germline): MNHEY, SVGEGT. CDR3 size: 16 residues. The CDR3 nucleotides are TGTGCCAGCAGTTACCCCCTAGGAGGAAGGGAGGATGGCTACACCTTC. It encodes CASSYPLGGREDGYTF.

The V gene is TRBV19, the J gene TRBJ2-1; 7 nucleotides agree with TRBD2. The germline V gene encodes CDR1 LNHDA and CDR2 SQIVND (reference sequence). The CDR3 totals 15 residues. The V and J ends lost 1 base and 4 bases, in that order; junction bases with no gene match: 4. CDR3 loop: CASSIAGGSYNEQFF. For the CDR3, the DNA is TGTGCCAGTAGTATAGCGGGGGGTTCATACAATGAGCAGTTCTTC.

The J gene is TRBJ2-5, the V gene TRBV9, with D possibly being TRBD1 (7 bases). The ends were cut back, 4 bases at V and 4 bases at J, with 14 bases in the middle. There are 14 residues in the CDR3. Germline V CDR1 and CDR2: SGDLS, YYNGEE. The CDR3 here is CASSFRGAVETQYF. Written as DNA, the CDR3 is TGTGCCAGCAGCTTCAGGGGGGCGGTAGAGACCCAGTACTTC. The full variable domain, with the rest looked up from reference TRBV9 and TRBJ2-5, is DSGVTQTPKHLITATGQRVTLRCSPRSGDLSVYWYQQSLDQGLQFLIQYYNGEERAKGNILERFSAQQFPDLHSELNLSSLELGDSALYFCASSFRGAVETQYFGPGTRLLVL.

The CDR3 loop reads CASSQESGDSSYEQYF. CDR3 nucleotide sequence: TGTGCCAGCAGCCAAGAAAGCGGGGATAGCTCCTACGAGCAGTACTTC. The rearrangement links TRBV4-2 to TRBJ2-7; 7 bases line up with TRBD2. This CDR3 spans 16 amino acids. The ends lost 0 bases at V and 0 bases at J; junction bases unmatched: 5. Germline CDR1 LGHNA, CDR2 YNFKEQ.

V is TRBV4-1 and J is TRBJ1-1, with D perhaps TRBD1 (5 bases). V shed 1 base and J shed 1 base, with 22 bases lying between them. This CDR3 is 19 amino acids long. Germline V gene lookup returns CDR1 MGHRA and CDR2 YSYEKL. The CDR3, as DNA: TGCGCCAGCAGCCAAGGGTCAGGCAGGGTATTTCCTCGGAACACTGAAGCTTTCTTT. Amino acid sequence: CASSQGSGRVFPRNTEAFF.

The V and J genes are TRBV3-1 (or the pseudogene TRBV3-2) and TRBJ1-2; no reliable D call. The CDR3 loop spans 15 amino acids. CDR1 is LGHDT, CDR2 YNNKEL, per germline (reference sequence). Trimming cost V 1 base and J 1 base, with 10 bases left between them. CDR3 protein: CASSQGTGNNYGYTF. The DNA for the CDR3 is TGTGCCAGCAGCCAAGGAACTGGCAATAACTATGGCTACACCTTC.

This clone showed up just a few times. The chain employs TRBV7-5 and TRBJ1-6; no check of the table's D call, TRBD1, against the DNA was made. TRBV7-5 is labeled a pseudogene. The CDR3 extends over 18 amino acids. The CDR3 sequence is CVRSLEQEENSYNSPLHF. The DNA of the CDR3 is TGTGTCAGAAGCTTAGAACAGGAAGAAAACTCCTATAATTCACCCCTCCACTTT.

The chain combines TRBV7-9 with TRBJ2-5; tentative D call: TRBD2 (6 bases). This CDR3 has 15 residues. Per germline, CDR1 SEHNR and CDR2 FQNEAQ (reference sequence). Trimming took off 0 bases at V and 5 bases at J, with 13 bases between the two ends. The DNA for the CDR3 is TGTGCCAGCAGCTTAGCGTCCAGGGAGGAGGAGACCCAGTACTTC. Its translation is CASSLASREEETQYF.

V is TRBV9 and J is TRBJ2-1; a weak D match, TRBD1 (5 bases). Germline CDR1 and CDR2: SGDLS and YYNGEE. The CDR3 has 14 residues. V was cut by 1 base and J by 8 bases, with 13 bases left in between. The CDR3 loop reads CASSVSGLGDEQFF. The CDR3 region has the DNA TGTGCCAGCAGCGTATCAGGGTTAGGCGATGAGCAGTTCTTC.

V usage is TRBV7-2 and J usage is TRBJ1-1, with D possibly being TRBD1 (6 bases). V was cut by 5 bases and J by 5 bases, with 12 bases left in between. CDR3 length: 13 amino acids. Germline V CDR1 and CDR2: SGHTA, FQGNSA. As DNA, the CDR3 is TGTGCCAGCAGCCAGGTAGGGGGGACTGAAGCTTTCTTT. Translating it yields CASSQVGGTEAFF.

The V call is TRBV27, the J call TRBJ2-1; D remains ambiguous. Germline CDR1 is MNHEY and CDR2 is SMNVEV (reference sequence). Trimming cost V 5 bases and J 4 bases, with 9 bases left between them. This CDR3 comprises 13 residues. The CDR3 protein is CASSPPWYNEQFF. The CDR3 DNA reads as TGTGCCAGCAGTCCCCCTTGGTACAATGAGCAGTTCTTC.

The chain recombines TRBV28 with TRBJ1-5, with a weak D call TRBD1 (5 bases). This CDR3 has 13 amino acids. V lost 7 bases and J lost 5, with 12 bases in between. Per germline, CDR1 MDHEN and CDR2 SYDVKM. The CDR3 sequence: CASKEQGDQPQHF. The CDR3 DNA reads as TGTGCCAGCAAGGAGCAAGGGGATCAGCCCCAGCATTTT.

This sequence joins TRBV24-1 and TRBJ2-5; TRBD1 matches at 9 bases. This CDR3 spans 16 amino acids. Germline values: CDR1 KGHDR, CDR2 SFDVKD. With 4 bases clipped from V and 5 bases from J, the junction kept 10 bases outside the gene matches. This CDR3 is CATSDPTGGGLETQYF. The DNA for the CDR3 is TGTGCCACCAGTGACCCTACAGGGGGCGGGTTGGAGACCCAGTACTTC.

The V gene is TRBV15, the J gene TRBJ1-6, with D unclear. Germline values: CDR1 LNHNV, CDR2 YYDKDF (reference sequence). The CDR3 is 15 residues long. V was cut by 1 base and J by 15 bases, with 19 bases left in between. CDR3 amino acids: CATSRGSAEPILLHF. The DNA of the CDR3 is TGTGCCACCAGCAGAGGCTCAGCTGAGCCTATCCTCCTCCACTTT.

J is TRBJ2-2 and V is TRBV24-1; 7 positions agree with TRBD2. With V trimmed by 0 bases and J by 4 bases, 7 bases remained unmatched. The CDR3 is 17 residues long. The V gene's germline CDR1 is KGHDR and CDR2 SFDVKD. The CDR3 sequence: CATSDLWEGEFTGELFF. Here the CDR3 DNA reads TGTGCCACCAGTGATTTGTGGGAGGGAGAATTCACCGGGGAGCTGTTTTTT.

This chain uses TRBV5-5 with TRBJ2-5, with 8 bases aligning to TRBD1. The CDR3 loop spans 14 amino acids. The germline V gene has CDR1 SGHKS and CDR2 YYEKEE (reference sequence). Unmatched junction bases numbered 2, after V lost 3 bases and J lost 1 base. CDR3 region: CASSSGQGQETQYF. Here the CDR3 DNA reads TGTGCCAGCAGCTCCGGACAGGGCCAAGAGACCCAGTACTTC. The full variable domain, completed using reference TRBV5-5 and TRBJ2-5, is DAGVTQSPTHLIKTRGQQVTLRCSPISGHKSVSWYQQVLGQGPQFIFQYYEKEERGRGNFPDRFSARQFPNYSSELNVNALLLGDSALYLCASSSGQGQETQYFGPGTRLLVL.

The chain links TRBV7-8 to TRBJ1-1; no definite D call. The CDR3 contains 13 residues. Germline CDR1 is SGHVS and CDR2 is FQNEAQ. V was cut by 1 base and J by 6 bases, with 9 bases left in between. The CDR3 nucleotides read TGTGCCAGCAGCTTAGGAATGTCCCCTGAAGCTTTCTTT. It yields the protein CASSLGMSPEAFF.

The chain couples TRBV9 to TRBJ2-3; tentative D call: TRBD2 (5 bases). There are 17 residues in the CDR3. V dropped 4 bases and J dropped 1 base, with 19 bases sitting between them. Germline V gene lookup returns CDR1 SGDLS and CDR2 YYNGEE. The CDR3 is CASSTNPRSGGTDTQYF. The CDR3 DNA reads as TGTGCCAGCAGCACCAATCCAAGGTCCGGGGGCACAGATACGCAGTATTTT. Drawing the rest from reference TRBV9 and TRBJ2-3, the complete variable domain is DSGVTQTPKHLITATGQRVTLRCSPRSGDLSVYWYQQSLDQGLQFLIQYYNGEERAKGNILERFSAQQFPDLHSELNLSSLELGDSALYFCASSTNPRSGGTDTQYFGPGTRLTVL.

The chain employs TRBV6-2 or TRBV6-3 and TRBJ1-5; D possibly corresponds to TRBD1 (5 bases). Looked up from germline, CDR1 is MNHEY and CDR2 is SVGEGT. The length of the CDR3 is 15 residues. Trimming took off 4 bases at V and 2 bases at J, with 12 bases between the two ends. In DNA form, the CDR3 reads TGTGCCAGCAGTTGGGACTTCAAGGGCAATCAGCCCCAGCATTTT. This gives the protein CASSWDFKGNQPQHF.

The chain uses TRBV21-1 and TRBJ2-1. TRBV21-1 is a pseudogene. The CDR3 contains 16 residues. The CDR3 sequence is CASSKIKGLGYNEQFF. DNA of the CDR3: TGTGCCAGCAGCAAAATTAAGGGCTTAGGTTACAATGAGCAGTTCTTC.

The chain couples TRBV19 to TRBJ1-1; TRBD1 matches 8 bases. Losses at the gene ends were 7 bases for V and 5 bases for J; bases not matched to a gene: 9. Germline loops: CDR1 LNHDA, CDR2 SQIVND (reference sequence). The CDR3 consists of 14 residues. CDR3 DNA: TGTGCCAGTATCATGGACAGGGACGGAACTGAAGCTTTCTTT. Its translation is CASIMDRDGTEAFF.

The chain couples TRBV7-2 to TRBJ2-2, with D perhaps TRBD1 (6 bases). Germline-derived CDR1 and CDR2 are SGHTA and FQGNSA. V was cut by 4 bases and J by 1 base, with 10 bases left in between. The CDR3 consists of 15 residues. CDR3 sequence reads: CASSSETGNTGELFF. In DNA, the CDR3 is TGTGCCAGCAGCTCCGAGACAGGGAACACCGGGGAGCTGTTTTTT. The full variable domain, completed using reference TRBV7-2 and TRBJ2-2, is GAGVSQSPSNKVTEKGKDVELRCDPISGHTALYWYRQSLGQGLEFLIYFQGNSAPDKSGLPSDRFSAERTGGSVSTLTIQRTQQEDSAVYLCASSSETGNTGELFFGEGSRLTVL.

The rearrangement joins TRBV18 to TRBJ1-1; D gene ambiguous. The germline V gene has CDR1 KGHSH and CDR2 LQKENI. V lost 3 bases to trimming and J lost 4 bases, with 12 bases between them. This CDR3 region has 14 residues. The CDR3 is CASSPAPGITEAFF. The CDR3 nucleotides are TGTGCCAGCTCACCTGCCCCCGGAATCACTGAAGCTTTCTTT.